This is a list of T cell receptor beta chains from one sample in a study of patients and donors after allogeneic stem cell transplantation. Each CDR3 protein gets one entry after TCRdb re-called the RT-PCR reads with MiXCR. The data show about 110,000 distinct CDR3 sequences, with around 33% seen just once and under 30% held by the top ten. The specimen sequenced was blood, either unsorted or a sorted T cell fraction (not recorded which). Every receptor here comes from a human donor who was either an allogeneic HSCT recipient or a stem cell or donor lymphocyte infusion donor (not recorded which). It is not recorded whose cells these are; they may come from a transplant donor. The conserved cysteine and the conserved F or W are not part of the CDR3 here. Fields, in order: D gene, V gene, J gene, CDR3 protein. The D gene is left open where the match is weak.

D: -
V: TRBV7-3
J: TRBJ2-1
CDR3: ASSLGAGPNEQF

D: -
V: TRBV20-1
J: TRBJ1-5
CDR3: SARDRLTQPQH

D: -
V: TRBV7-2
J: TRBJ1-3
CDR3: ASGRELISGNTIY

D: -
V: TRBV2
J: TRBJ1-1
CDR3: ASTQQSQNTEAF

D: -
V: TRBV5-1
J: TRBJ1-2
CDR3: ASSRDGPYGYT

D: -
V: TRBV18
J: TRBJ1-1
CDR3: ASSPAINTEAF

D: -
V: TRBV18
J: TRBJ2-2
CDR3: ASSLWDINTGELF

D: -
V: TRBV5-1
J: TRBJ1-5
CDR3: ASSLDSYQPQH

D: TRBD1
V: TRBV24-1
J: TRBJ1-1
CDR3: ATSEQGRRANTEAF

D: -
V: TRBV5-1
J: TRBJ1-2
CDR3: ASSKDAHYGYT

D: TRBD1
V: TRBV7-2
J: TRBJ2-1
CDR3: ASSLMDRINNEQF

D: -
V: TRBV29-1
J: TRBJ2-1
CDR3: SVERVEQF

D: -
V: TRBV20-1
J: TRBJ2-3
CDR3: SAREVASGTTDTHY

D: -
V: TRBV20-1
J: TRBJ1-4
CDR3: SARGVRGTNEKLF

D: -
V: TRBV4-3
J: TRBJ1-5
CDR3: ASSQDHRDQPQH

D: -
V: TRBV3-1
J: TRBJ2-7
CDR3: ASSQEITLSYEQY

D: -
V: TRBV12-3/TRBV12-4
J: TRBJ2-1
CDR3: ASSFATGFLNEQF

D: -
V: TRBV6-2/TRBV6-3
J: TRBJ2-7
CDR3: ASSWKDSYEQY

D: -
V: TRBV20-1
J: TRBJ1-6
CDR3: SARNGQYNSPLH

D: -
V: TRBV30
J: TRBJ1-5
CDR3: AWSPGDQPQH

D: -
V: TRBV15
J: TRBJ1-4
CDR3: ATSRDFGAGKLF

D: TRBD1
V: TRBV5-1
J: TRBJ2-5
CDR3: ASSVPRGQWETQY

D: -
V: TRBV29-1
J: TRBJ2-5
CDR3: SVAGAQETQY

D: -
V: TRBV20-1
J: TRBJ2-3
CDR3: STLQGSSTDTQY

D: TRBD2
V: TRBV25-1
J: TRBJ2-7
CDR3: ASSDFLAGEHYEQY

D: -
V: TRBV29-1
J: TRBJ2-5
CDR3: SVPGGRRGQETQY

D: TRBD1
V: TRBV7-9
J: TRBJ2-7
CDR3: ASSLNRPGGGEQY

D: -
V: TRBV10-3
J: TRBJ2-5
CDR3: ASGRNQETQY

D: TRBD2
V: TRBV6-2/TRBV6-3
J: TRBJ2-1
CDR3: ASGEGFYNEQF

D: TRBD2
V: TRBV12-3/TRBV12-4
J: TRBJ2-3
CDR3: ASSFGGRASTDTQY

D: -
V: TRBV12-3/TRBV12-4
J: TRBJ1-1
CDR3: ASRRPLRAMNTEAF

D: -
V: TRBV20-1
J: TRBJ1-6
CDR3: SARDLGGDSPLH

D: -
V: TRBV28
J: TRBJ2-3
CDR3: ASRPQGPSTDTQY

D: -
V: TRBV11-2
J: TRBJ1-6
CDR3: ASSFNSLSYNSPLH

D: -
V: TRBV6-5
J: TRBJ2-2
CDR3: ASATRSTGELF

D: -
V: TRBV12-3/TRBV12-4
J: TRBJ2-5
CDR3: ASVKLAWETQY

D: -
V: TRBV6-2/TRBV6-3
J: TRBJ1-1
CDR3: ASSQTVNTEAF

D: -
V: TRBV20-1
J: TRBJ2-2
CDR3: SARASVTGELF

D: TRBD1
V: TRBV29-1
J: TRBJ2-2
CDR3: SVPGQGRELF

D: -
V: TRBV24-1
J: TRBJ2-5
CDR3: ATSDPNSFQETQY

D: -
V: TRBV7-2
J: TRBJ1-1
CDR3: ASSRGLVRNTEAF

D: -
V: TRBV7-2
J: TRBJ1-1
CDR3: ASSLRAREAF

D: -
V: TRBV12-3/TRBV12-4
J: TRBJ1-1
CDR3: ASSFGASAEAF

D: -
V: TRBV7-2
J: TRBJ2-1
CDR3: ASSLALGRTYNEQF

D: -
V: TRBV12-3/TRBV12-4
J: TRBJ1-6
CDR3: ASSATPFGNSPLH

D: -
V: TRBV20-1
J: TRBJ1-6
CDR3: SVSTGSSSYNSPLH

D: -
V: TRBV6-5
J: TRBJ2-6
CDR3: ASSYFHHSGANVLT

D: TRBD2
V: TRBV3-1
J: TRBJ2-5
CDR3: ASTHLAGGGTQY

D: -
V: TRBV7-9
J: TRBJ1-3
CDR3: ASSTSGGTIY

D: -
V: TRBV6-2/TRBV6-3
J: TRBJ2-1
CDR3: ASAKLSKPYNEQF

D: -
V: TRBV12-3/TRBV12-4
J: TRBJ2-6
CDR3: ASSLLGQSSGANVLT

D: TRBD1
V: TRBV28
J: TRBJ1-2
CDR3: ASSLSPGQGYGYT

D: TRBD1
V: TRBV7-9
J: TRBJ2-3
CDR3: ASSLLGPNQTGRQDTQY

D: TRBD1
V: TRBV12-3/TRBV12-4
J: TRBJ2-1
CDR3: ASSLGDRAYNEQF